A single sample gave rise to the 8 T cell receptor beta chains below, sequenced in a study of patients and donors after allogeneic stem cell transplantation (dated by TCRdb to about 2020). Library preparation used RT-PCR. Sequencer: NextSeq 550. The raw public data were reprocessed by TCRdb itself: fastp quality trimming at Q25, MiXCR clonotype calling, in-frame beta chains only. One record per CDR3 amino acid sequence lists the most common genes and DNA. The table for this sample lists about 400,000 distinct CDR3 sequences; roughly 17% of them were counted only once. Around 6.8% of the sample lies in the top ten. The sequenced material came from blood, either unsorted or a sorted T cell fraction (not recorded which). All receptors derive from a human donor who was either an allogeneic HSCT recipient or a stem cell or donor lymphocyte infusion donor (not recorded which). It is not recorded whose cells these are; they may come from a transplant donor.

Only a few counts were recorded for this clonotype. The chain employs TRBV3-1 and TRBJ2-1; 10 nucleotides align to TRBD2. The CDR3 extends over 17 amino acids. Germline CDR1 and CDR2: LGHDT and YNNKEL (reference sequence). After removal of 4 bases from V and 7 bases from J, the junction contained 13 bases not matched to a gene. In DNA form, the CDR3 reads TGTGCCAGCAGCCCTCACAGCGGGAGGGCCGGGTCTAATGAGCAGTTCTTC. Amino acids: CASSPHSGRAGSNEQFF.

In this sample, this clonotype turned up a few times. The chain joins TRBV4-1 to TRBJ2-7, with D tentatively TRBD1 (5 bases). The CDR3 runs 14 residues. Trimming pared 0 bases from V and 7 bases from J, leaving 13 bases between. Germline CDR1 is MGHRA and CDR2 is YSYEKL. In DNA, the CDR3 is TGCGCCAGCAGCCAAGATATCAGGGCCTGGGAGCAGTACTTC. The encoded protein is CASSQDIRAWEQYF.

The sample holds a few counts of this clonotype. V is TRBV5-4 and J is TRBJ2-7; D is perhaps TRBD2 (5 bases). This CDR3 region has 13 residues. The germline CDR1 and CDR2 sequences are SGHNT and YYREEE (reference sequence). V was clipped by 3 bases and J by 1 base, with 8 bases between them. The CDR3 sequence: CASSSLDSYEQYF. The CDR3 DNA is TGTGCCAGCAGCTCACTAGATTCCTACGAGCAGTACTTC.

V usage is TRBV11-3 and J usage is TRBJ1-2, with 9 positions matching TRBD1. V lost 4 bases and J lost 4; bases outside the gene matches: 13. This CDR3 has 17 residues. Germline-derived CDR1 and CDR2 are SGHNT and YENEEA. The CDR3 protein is CASSSSGRGQGGYGYTF. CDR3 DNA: TGTGCCAGCAGCTCCTCAGGGCGGGGACAGGGCGGCTATGGCTACACCTTC.

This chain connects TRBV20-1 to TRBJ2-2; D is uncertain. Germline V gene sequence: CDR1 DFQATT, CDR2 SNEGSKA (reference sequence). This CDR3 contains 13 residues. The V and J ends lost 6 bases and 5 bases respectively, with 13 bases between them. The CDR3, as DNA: TGCAGTGCGTGCCACGATGCAACCGGGGAGCTGTTTTTT. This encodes CSACHDATGELFF.

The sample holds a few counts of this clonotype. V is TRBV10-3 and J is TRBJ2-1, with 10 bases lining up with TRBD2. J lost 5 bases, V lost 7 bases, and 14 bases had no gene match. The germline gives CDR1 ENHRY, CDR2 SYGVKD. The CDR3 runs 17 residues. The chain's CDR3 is CAITLGETSGLNNEQFF. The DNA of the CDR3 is TGTGCCATCACCCTTGGGGAGACTAGCGGGCTAAACAATGAGCAGTTCTTC.

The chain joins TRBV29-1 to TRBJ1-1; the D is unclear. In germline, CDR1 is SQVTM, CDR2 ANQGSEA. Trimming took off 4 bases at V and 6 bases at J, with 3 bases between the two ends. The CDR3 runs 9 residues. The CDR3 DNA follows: TGCAGCGTTGTCCCTGAAGCTTTCTTT. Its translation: CSVVPEAFF.

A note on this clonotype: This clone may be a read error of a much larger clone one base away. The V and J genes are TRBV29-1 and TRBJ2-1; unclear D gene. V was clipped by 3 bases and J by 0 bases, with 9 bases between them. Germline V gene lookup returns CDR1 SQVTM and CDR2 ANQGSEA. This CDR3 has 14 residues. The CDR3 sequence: CSVDQLSSYNEQFF. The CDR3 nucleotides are TGCAGCGTTGACCAGTTAAGCTCCTACAATGAGCAGTTCTTC.